One T cell receptor (beta chain) is described in this entry. This sample was taken from a study of blood T cell repertoires in COVID-19. Study overall: Acute and convalescent COVID-19 samples came from the United States, Italy and Spain. From T cells, B-cell-depleted T cells, or PBMCs came the material, which was cDNA or gDNA.

V was clipped by 8 bases and J by 5 bases; unmatched bases: 6. CDR1 and CDR2 from the germline V gene are SNHLY and FYNNEI. The CDR3 runs to 13 residues. Authors' data handling: How many nucleated cells were present was estimated from reference gene primer amplification. Measured with immunoSEQ multiplex PCR; TCRdb has only the in-frame clones, and not every one. The D gene and trimming were derived from the DNA, and the V and J assignments and clone size from that table. This table has 350,000 or so clones, about 86% appearing once. This TCR was sampled from a man aged 25-40 years with active or convalescent COVID-19. The genes are TRBV2 and TRBJ2-1; 7 nucleotides agree with TRBD2. Sequencing input: peripheral blood. The DNA for the CDR3 is TGTGCCAGCGCCCTAGCGGAGGACAATGAGCAGTTCTTC. Translation: CASALAEDNEQFF. The full variable domain, with the rest looked up from reference TRBV2 and TRBJ2-1, is EPEVTQTPSHQVTQMGQEVILRCVPISNHLYFYWYRQILGQKVEFLVSFYNNEISEKSEIFDDQFSVERPDGSNFTLKIRSTKLEDSAMYFCASALAEDNEQFFGPGTRLTVL.